The 6 T cell receptor beta chains below were found in one sample sequenced in a study of CD8 T cells in ankylosing spondylitis. TCRdb passed the 5' RACE reads through MiXCR, listing each CDR3 protein once. The sample lists 200,000 to 250,000 distinct CDR3 sequences; about 17% were seen once. Their cognate antigens are unknown. Study observations and caveats: Ankylosing spondylitis blood appeared to carry a characteristic TCR beta motif of several highly homologous variants.

The sequencing input was blood, either unsorted or a sorted T cell fraction (not recorded which). All receptors derive from a male donor with ankylosing spondylitis.

This clonotype was detected a few times. The V and J genes are TRBV11-2 and TRBJ1-5; D gene ambiguous. The CDR3 covers 13 residues. Trimming took off 5 bases at V and 1 base at J, with 6 bases between the two ends. CDR1 is SGHAT, CDR2 FQNNGV, per germline. CDR3 sequence: CASSIASNQPQHF. CDR3 bases: TGTGCCAGCAGCATCGCAAGCAATCAGCCCCAGCATTTT.

The CDR3 region is CASSFDRDQYEQYF. The CDR3 DNA reads TGTGCCAGCAGTTTCGACAGGGATCAATACGAGCAGTACTTC. The chain links TRBV27 to TRBJ2-7; 7 bases agree with TRBD1. With 3 bases clipped from V and 4 bases from J, the junction kept 6 bases outside the gene matches. CDR3 size: 14 residues. Germline V gene lookup returns CDR1 MNHEY and CDR2 SMNVEV (reference sequence).

This clonotype was observed a handful of times. The chain couples TRBV5-6 to TRBJ2-2, with a possible D match to TRBD1 (5 bases). The V end was cut by 0 bases, the J end by 3 bases, with 12 bases between. Germline lookup yields CDR1 SGHDT and CDR2 YYEEEE. The CDR3 loop spans 16 amino acids. The CDR3 bases are TGTGCCAGCAGCTTGGTAGTGACAGATTACACCGGGGAGCTGTTTTTT. It yields the protein CASSLVVTDYTGELFF.

CDR3 region: CASRPRGSTEAFF. The CDR3 nucleotides read TGTGCCAGCAGACCGAGGGGGAGCACTGAAGCTTTCTTT. This chain uses TRBV6-1 with TRBJ1-1; D might be TRBD1 (6 bases). The CDR3 is made up of 13 amino acids. CDR1 and CDR2 from the germline V gene are MNHNS and SASEGT. V was pared by 6 bases and J by 4 bases, with 12 bases between.

To note about this clonotype: The junction departs from germline at one end; a sequencing error may be responsible. J is TRBJ1-4 and V is TRBV2; the D gene is possibly TRBD1 (6 bases). Germline CDR1 SNHLY, CDR2 FYNNEI. This CDR3 is built from 19 residues. DNA for the CDR3: TGTGCCAGCAGTCGGGACACTGGAATACCAATTTCAACCAATGAAAAACTGTTTTTT. Amino acid sequence: CASSRDTGIPISTNEKLFF.

The table lists this clonotype with many counts. This rearrangement joins TRBV3-1 to TRBJ2-1; D not resolved. V dropped 4 bases and J dropped 13 bases, with 11 bases sitting between them. Germline V gene data show CDR1 as LGHDT and CDR2 as YNNKEL (reference sequence). The CDR3 is made up of 11 amino acids. CDR3 sequence (DNA): TGTGCCAGCAGCCTTTACTCCACACAGTTCTTC. Its translation is CASSLYSTQFF.